This T cell receptor beta chain was observed in a study of cytomegalovirus exposure and HLA in healthy donors. Study-level results: Most observed TCR sequences were rare, whereas some public TCRs were detected in many donors. It was reported that TCR beta sequences correctly inferred the HLA-A and HLA-B alleles for most subjects.

The germline V gene has CDR1 MDHEN and CDR2 SYDVKM. The CDR3 sequence is 16 residues long. Deletions cut 2 bases from V and 7 bases from J, with 18 bases between. The primer mix had 60 Vbeta and 13 Jbeta primers. Generated by immunoSEQ multiplex PCR, the TCRdb table keeps only in-frame clones and is missing some. Recorded here are 200,000 or so clones; the top ten clones represent 1.1%. Turning to this clone: What it recognizes is unknown.

The chain employs TRBV28 and TRBJ1-5; D gene ambiguous. The receptor was isolated from a girl aged 2 to 10 in good health and CMV-seropositive. The sequenced material came from PBMCs. CDR3: CASSLDYTGGRQPQHF. As DNA, the CDR3 is TGTGCCAGCAGTTTAGACTACACCGGCGGTCGACAGCCCCAGCATTTT.